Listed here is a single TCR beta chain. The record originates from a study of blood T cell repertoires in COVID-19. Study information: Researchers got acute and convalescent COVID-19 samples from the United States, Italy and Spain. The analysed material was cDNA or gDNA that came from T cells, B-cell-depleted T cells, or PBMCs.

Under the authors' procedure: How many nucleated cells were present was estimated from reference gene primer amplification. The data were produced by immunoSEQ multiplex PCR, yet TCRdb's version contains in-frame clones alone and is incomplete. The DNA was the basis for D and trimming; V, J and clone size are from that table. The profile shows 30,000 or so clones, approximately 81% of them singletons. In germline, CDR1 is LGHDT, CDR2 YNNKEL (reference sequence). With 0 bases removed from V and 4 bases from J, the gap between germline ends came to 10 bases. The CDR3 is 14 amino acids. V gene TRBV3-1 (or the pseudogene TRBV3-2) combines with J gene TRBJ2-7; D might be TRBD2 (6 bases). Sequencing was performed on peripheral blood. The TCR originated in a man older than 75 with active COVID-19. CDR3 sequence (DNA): TGTGCCAGCAGCCAAGAAGGGGAGGAATACGAGCAGTACTTC. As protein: CASSQEGEEYEQYF.